This TCR beta chain derives from a study of T cell clonality in common variable immunodeficiency. Reduced serum IgG, IgA and/or IgM plus specific antibody deficiency defined CVID. Aged roughly 8 to 65 years, CVID subjects averaged approximately 36 years old. Findings and limits, study-wide: Links between repertoire features and CVID complications were heterogeneity-limited. Fewer deletions and N-nucleotide insertions were reportedly seen in common variable immunodeficiency TCR beta sequences. TCRbeta clonality was increased in CVID versus healthy controls.

Assay: immunoSEQ multiplex PCR; the TCRdb copy retains only in-frame clones and omits some. The sample presents 25,000 to 35,000 clones, none singletons. The germline CDR1 and CDR2 sequences are SGHRS and YFSETQ. V shed 5 bases, J shed 4 bases, and the junction held 12 bases outside the gene matches. CDR3 length: 16 amino acids. There are many counts of this clone. Antigen: not known. The sequenced fragment ends 3 residues before the CDR3 boundary, so the rest is inferred from the germline J gene. The rearrangement uses TRBV5-1 and TRBJ2-5; 9 bases line up with TRBD2. The material sequenced was peripheral blood mononuclear cells. The TCR comes from a human donor with common variable immunodeficiency. The part of the CDR3 DNA that was read is TGCGCCAGCAGTGAGGGAGCCGGGACTAGCTTAGAGACC. This sequence encodes CASSEGAGTSLET. The complete CDR3 protein is CASSEGAGTSLETQYF. The full variable domain, in which reference TRBV5-1 and TRBJ2-5 provide the parts outside the CDR3, is KAGVTQTPRYLIKTRGQQVTLSCSPISGHRSVSWYQQTPGQGLQFLFEYFSETQRNKGNFPGRFSGRQFSNSRSEMNVSTLELGDSALYLCASSEGAGTSLETQYFGPGTRLLVL.